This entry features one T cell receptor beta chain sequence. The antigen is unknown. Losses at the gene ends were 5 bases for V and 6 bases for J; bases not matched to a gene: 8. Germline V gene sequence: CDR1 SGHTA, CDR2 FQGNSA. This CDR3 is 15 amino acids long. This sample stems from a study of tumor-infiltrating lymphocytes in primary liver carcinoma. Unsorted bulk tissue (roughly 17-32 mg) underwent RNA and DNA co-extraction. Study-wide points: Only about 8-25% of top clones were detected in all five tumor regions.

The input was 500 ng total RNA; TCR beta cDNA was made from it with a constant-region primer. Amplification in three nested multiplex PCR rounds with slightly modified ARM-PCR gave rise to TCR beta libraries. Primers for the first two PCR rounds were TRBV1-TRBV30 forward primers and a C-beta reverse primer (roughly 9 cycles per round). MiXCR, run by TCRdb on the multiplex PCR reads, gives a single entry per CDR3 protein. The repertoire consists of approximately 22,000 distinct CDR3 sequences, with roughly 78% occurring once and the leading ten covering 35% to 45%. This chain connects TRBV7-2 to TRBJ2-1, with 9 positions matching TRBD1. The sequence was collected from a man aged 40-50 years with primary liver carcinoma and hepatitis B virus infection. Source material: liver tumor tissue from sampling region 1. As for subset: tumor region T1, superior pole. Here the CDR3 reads CASSTPGQGGNEQFF. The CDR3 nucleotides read TGTGCCAGCAGCACTCCGGGACAGGGTGGCAATGAGCAGTTCTTC.